The rows below give T cell receptor beta chains drawn from one sample of a study of shared T cell receptors in the human thymus. Sequenced by immunoSEQ multiplex PCR; TCRdb stores in-frame clones only, minus some. The repertoire holds hundreds of thousands of clones, with about 89% as singletons. The sample was also reused in another study, on human thymus T cells.

Sequencing was carried out using thymocytes. The receptor set was obtained from a boy under three years old with a congenital heart defect. CDR3s include the opening cysteine and the closing phenylalanine or tryptophan. The D gene is left open where the match is weak. Where a row states a size, it is once, few, many or the class of an expanded clone; other rows omit it.

j_call clone_size v_call d_call cdr3_aa cdr3_nt
TRBJ1-2 . TRBV6-5 . CASSPFWAPYGYTF TGTGCCAGCAGCCCTTTCTGGGCCCCTTATGGCTACACCTTC
TRBJ2-7 . TRBV25-1 . CASSEYCRGALYEQYF TGTGCCAGCAGTGAATATTGTCGGGGGGCCCTCTACGAGCAGTACTTC
TRBJ1-5 . TRBV6-6 . CATGPQTGPDNQPQHF TGTGCCACCGGGCCCCAGACAGGTCCCGACAATCAGCCCCAGCATTTT
TRBJ1-2 . TRBV19 . CASSQGQSLNYGYTF TGTGCCAGTAGCCAAGGACAGTCTCTTAACTATGGCTACACCTTC
TRBJ2-7 . TRBV5-6 . CASSLEEGPYEQYF TGTGCCAGCAGCCTGGAGGAGGGGCCCTACGAGCAGTACTTC
TRBJ1-1 . TRBV10-2 . CASSEAGLAFF TGCGCCAGCAGTGAGGCAGGTTTGGCTTTCTTT
TRBJ2-1 . TRBV27 TRBD2 CASSLGLAGGVGEQFF TGTGCCAGCAGTTTGGGGCTAGCGGGAGGGGTGGGGGAGCAGTTCTTC
TRBJ2-4 . TRBV19 TRBD2 CASSTLGLAVAKNIQYF TGTGCCAGTAGCACATTGGGACTAGCGGTAGCCAAAAACATTCAGTACTTC
TRBJ1-4 once TRBV5-5 . CASSLQAGVNEKLFF TGTGCCAGCAGCTTGCAGGCCGGGGTTAATGAAAAACTGTTTTTT
TRBJ2-3 . TRBV30 . CAWSKVPGPISKGGTDTQYF TGTGCCTGGAGTAAAGTGCCGGGACCCATTTCTAAGGGGGGCACAGATACGCAGTATTTT
TRBJ2-7 . TRBV7-2 TRBD2 CASSPWTSGSGTGEQYF TGTGCCAGCAGCCCTTGGACTAGCGGGAGTGGGACGGGAGAGCAGTACTTC
TRBJ2-1 . TRBV11-2 TRBD1 CASSLIGTGGREQFF TGTGCCAGCAGCTTAATCGGGACAGGGGGCCGTGAGCAGTTCTTC
TRBJ1-5 . TRBV28 . CASSPPVLGWGNQPQHF TGTGCCAGCAGTCCCCCGGTTTTGGGCTGGGGCAATCAGCCCCAGCATTTT
TRBJ2-7 . TRBV5-1 TRBD2 CASSTETSGSGNLSYEQYF TGCGCCAGCAGCACCGAGACTAGCGGGAGTGGAAACCTTTCCTACGAGCAGTACTTC
TRBJ1-2 . TRBV7-2 TRBD1 CASSSLGQGAMNYGYTF TGTGCCAGCAGCTCCTTAGGGCAGGGGGCGATGAACTATGGCTACACCTTC
TRBJ2-4 . TRBV28 . CASSPRALAKNIQYF TGTGCCAGCAGCCCCAGGGCCTTAGCCAAAAACATTCAGTACTTC
TRBJ2-1 . TRBV15 TRBD2 CATSKGLAGGANEQFF TGTGCCACCAGCAAAGGACTAGCGGGAGGAGCCAATGAGCAGTTCTTC
TRBJ2-5 . TRBV10-2 . CASSEFAPSLAQNRGKVEETQYF TGCGCCAGCAGTGAGTTTGCGCCGTCCCTAGCGCAAAATCGAGGGAAGGTTGAGGAGACCCAGTACTTC
TRBJ1-6 . TRBV19 . CASTPQGFSPLHF TGTGCCAGTACTCCCCAGGGGTTTTCACCCCTCCACTTT
TRBJ1-5 . TRBV4-1 . CASSQSNQPQHF TGCGCCAGCAGTCAGTCCAATCAGCCCCAGCATTTT
TRBJ2-7 . TRBV7-2 . CASSLVRGLVSYEQYF TGTGCCAGCAGCTTAGTTCGGGGGTTGGTGTCCTACGAGCAGTACTTC
TRBJ1-2 . TRBV28 TRBD1 CASTRRDREETNYGYTF TGTGCCAGCACCCGCCGGGACAGGGAAGAAACTAACTATGGCTACACCTTC
TRBJ2-2 . TRBV7-2 . CASSPESGGGGELFF TGTGCCAGCAGCCCGGAATCAGGGGGAGGAGGGGAGCTGTTTTTT
TRBJ2-1 . TRBV29-1 . CSVGVAASYNEQFF TGCAGCGTTGGTGTAGCGGCCTCCTACAATGAGCAGTTCTTC
TRBJ1-2 . TRBV7-2 . CASSSSIGTGYGYTF TGTGCCAGCAGCTCCTCCATCGGCACAGGGTACGGCTACACCTTC
TRBJ2-5 . TRBV2 . CASSNLGLQETQYF TGTGCCAGCAGTAACCTCGGGTTACAAGAGACCCAGTACTTC
TRBJ2-5 . TRBV7-2 TRBD2 CASSLVGRQETQYF TGTGCCAGCAGCTTGGTCGGGAGGCAAGAGACCCAGTACTTC
TRBJ2-5 . TRBV6-5 . CASRPPIVETQYF TGTGCCAGCAGACCCCCTATAGTGGAGACCCAGTACTTC
TRBJ2-1 . TRBV28 . CASSFPSIDEQFF TGTGCCAGCAGTTTCCCTAGCATCGATGAGCAGTTCTTC
TRBJ2-5 . TRBV7-9 TRBD2 CASINGTGRGEETQYF TGTGCCAGCATAAACGGGACTGGGCGGGGGGAAGAGACCCAGTACTTC
TRBJ1-2 few TRBV19 . CASSLGTGDGYTF TGTGCCAGTAGCCTCGGGACGGGAGATGGCTACACCTTC